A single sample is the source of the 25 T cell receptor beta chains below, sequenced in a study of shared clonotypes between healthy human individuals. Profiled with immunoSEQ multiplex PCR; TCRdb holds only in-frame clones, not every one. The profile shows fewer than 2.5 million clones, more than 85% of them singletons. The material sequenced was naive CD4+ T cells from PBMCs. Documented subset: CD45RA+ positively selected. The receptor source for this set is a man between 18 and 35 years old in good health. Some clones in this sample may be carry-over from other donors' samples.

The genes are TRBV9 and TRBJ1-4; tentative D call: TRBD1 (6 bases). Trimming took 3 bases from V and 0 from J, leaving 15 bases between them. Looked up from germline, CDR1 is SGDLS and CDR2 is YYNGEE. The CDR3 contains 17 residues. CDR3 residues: CASSAQGGPPTNEKLFF. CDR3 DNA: TGTGCCAGCAGCGCCCAAGGGGGGCCTCCAACTAATGAAAAACTGTTTTTT.

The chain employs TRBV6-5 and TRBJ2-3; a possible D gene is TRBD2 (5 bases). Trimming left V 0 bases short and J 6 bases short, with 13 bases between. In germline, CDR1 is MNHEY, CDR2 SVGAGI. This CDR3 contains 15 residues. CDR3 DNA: TGTGCCAGCAGTTACTCGTTCGAGGGAGCGGATACGCAGTATTTT. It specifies CASSYSFEGADTQYF.

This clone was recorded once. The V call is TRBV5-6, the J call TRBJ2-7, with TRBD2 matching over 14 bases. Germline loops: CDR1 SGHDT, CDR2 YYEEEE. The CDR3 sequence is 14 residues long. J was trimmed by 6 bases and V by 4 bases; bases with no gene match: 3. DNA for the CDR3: TGTGCCAGCAGCATCGGGACTAGCGGGAGCGAGCAGTACTTC. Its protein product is CASSIGTSGSEQYF.

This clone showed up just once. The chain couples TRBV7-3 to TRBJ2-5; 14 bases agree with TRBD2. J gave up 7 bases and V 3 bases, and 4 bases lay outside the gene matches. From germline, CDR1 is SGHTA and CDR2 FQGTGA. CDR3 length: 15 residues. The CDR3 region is CASSLGLAGVGTQYF. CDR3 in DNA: TGTGCCAGCAGCTTGGGACTAGCGGGAGTCGGGACCCAGTACTTC.

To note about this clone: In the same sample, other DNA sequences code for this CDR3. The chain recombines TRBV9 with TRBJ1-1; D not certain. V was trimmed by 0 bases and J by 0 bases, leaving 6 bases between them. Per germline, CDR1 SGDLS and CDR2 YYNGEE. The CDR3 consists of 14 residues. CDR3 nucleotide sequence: TGTGCCAGCAGCGTAGGCCAGCTGAACACTGAAGCTTTCTTT. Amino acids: CASSVGQLNTEAFF.

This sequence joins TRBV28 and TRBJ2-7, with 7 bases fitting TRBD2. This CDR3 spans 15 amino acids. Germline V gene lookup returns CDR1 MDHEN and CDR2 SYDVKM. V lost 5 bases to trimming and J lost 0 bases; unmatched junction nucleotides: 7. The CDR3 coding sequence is TGTGCCAGCAGTCTACGCTCTAGCGGCTCCTACGAGCAGTACTTC. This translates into CASSLRSSGSYEQYF.

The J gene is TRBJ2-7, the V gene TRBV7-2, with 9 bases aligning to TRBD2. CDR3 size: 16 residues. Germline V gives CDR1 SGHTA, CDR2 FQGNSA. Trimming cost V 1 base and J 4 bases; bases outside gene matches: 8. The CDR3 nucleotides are TGTGCCAGCAGCTTAGGTACCCTAGCGGGACGTTACGAGCAGTACTTC. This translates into CASSLGTLAGRYEQYF. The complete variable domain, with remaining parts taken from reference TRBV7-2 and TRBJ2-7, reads GAGVSQSPSNKVTEKGKDVELRCDPISGHTALYWYRQSLGQGLEFLIYFQGNSAPDKSGLPSDRFSAERTGGSVSTLTIQRTQQEDSAVYLCASSLGTLAGRYEQYFGPGTRLTVT.

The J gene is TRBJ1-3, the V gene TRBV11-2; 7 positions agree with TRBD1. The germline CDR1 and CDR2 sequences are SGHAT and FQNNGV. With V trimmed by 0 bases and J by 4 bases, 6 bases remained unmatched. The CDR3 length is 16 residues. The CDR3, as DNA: TGTGCCAGCAGCTTAGATACTCCGGGACAGGGAAACACCATATATTTT. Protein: CASSLDTPGQGNTIYF.

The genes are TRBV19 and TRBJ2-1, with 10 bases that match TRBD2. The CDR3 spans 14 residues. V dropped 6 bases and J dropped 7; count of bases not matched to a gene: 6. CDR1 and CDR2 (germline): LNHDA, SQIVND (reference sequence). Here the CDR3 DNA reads TGTGCCAGTAGACCCCCTAGCGGGGGTAATGAGCAGTTCTTC. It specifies CASRPPSGGNEQFF.

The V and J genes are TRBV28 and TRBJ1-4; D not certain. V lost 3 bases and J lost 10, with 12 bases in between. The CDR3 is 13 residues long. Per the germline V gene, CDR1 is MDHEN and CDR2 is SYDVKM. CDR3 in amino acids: CASSFQLSGKLFF. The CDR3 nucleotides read TGTGCCAGCAGTTTCCAGCTTTCCGGAAAACTGTTTTTT.

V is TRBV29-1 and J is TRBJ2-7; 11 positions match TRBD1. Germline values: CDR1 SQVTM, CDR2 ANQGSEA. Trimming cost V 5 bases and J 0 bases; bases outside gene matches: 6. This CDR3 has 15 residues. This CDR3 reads CSVNVGTGGSYEQYF. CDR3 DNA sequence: TGCAGCGTTAATGTCGGGACAGGGGGCTCCTACGAGCAGTACTTC.

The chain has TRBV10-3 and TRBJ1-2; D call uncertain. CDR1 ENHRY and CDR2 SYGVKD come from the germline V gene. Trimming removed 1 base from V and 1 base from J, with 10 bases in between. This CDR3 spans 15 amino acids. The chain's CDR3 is CAISEWSHSNYGYTF. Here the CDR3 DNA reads TGTGCCATCAGTGAGTGGAGCCATAGTAACTATGGCTACACCTTC.

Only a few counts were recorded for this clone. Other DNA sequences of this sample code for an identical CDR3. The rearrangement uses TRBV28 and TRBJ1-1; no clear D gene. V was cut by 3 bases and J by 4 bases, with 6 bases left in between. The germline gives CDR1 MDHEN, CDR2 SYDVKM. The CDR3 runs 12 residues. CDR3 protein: CASSLMGTEAFF. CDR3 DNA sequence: TGTGCCAGCAGTTTGATGGGCACTGAAGCTTTCTTT.

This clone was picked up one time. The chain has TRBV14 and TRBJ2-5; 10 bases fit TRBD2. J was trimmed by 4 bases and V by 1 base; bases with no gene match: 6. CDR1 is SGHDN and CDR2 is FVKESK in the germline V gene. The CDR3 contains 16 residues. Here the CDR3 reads CASSQGLAGPRETQYF. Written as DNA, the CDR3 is TGTGCCAGCAGCCAAGGACTAGCGGGCCCCCGAGAGACCCAGTACTTC.

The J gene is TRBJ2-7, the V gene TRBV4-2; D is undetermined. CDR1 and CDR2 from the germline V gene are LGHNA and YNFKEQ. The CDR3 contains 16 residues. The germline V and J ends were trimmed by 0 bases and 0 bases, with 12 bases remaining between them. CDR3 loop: CASSQDSFEASYEQYF. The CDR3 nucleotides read TGTGCCAGCAGCCAAGATTCGTTCGAAGCCTCCTACGAGCAGTACTTC.

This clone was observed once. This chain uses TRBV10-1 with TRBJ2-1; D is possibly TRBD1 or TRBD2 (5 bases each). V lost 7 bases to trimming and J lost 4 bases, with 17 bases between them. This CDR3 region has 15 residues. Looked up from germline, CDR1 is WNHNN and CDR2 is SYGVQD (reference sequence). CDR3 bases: TGCGCCAGCATGCAGGGCCCAGGAGGATACAATGAGCAGTTCTTC. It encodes CASMQGPGGYNEQFF.

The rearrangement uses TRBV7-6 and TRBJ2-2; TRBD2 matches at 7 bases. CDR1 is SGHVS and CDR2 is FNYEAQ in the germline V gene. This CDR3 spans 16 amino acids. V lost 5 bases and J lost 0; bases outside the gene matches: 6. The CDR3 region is CASSTRLAANTGELFF. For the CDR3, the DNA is TGTGCCAGCAGCACACGACTAGCAGCGAACACCGGGGAGCTGTTTTTT.

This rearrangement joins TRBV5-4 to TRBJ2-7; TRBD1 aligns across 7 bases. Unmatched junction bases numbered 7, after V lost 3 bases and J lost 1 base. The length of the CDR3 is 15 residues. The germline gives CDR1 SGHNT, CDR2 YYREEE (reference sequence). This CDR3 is CASSWKTGQSYEQYF. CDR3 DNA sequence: TGTGCCAGCAGCTGGAAGACGGGACAGTCCTACGAGCAGTACTTC.

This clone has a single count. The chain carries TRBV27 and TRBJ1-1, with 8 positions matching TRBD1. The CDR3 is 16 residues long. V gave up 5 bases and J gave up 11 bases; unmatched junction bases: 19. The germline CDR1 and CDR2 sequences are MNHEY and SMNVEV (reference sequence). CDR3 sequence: CASSPLGGQDGLWAFF. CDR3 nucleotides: TGTGCCAGCAGTCCACTTGGGGGACAGGATGGTTTGTGGGCTTTCTTT.

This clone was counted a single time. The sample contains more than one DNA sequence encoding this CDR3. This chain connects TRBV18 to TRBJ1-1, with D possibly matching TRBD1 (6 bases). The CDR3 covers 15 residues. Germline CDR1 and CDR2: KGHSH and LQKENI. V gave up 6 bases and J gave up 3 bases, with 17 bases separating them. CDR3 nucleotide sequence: TGTGCCAGCTCTACCACTGGGGGCTGGGACACTGAAGCTTTCTTT. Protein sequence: CASSTTGGWDTEAFF.

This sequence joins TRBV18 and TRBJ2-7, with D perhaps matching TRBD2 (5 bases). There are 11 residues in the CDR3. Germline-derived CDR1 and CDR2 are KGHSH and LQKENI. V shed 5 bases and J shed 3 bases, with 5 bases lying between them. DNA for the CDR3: TGTGCCAGCTCAGGGAGCTACGAGCAGTACTTC. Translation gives CASSGSYEQYF. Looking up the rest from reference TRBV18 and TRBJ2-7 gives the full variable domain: NAGVMQNPRHLVRRRGQEARLRCSPMKGHSHVYWYRQLPEEGLKFMVYLQKENIIDESGMPKERFSAEFPKEGPSILRIQQVVRGDSAAYFCASSGSYEQYFGPGTRLTVT.

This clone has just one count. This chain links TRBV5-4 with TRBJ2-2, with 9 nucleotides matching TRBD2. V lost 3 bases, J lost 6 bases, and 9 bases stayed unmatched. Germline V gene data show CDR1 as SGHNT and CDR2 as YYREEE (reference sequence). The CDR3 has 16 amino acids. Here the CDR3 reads CASSSISGSGAGELFF. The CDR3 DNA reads TGTGCCAGCAGCTCGATTAGCGGGAGTGGGGCCGGGGAGCTGTTTTTT. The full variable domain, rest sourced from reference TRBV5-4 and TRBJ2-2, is ETGVTQSPTHLIKTRGQQVTLRCSSQSGHNTVSWYQQALGQGPQFIFQYYREEENGRGNFPPRFSGLQFPNYSSELNVNALELDDSALYLCASSSISGSGAGELFFGEGSRLTVL.

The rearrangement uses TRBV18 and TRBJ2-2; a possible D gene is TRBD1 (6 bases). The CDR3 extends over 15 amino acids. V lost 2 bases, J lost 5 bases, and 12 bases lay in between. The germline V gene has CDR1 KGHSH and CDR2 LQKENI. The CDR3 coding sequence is TGTGCCAGCTCACCAAACAGGGTGGAGACCGGGGAGCTGTTTTTT. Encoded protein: CASSPNRVETGELFF.

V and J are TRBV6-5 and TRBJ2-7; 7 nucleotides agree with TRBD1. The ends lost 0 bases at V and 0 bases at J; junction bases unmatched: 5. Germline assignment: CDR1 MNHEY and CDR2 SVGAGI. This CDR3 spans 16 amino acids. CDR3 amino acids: CASSYSLDRSSYEQYF. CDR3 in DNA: TGTGCCAGCAGTTACTCCCTGGACAGGAGCTCCTACGAGCAGTACTTC.

For the CDR3, the DNA is TGTGCCAGCAGTTTACCTACTAGCGGGAGAAGGACCGGGGAGCTGTTTTTT. Translating it yields CASSLPTSGRRTGELFF. The J gene is TRBJ2-2, the V gene TRBV28; TRBD2 agrees at 11 bases. Germline trimming cut 2 bases from V and 5 bases from J; bases unmatched to any gene: 7. The CDR3 is 17 amino acids. The germline gives CDR1 MDHEN, CDR2 SYDVKM. The full variable domain, rest sourced from reference TRBV28 and TRBJ2-2, is DVKVTQSSRYLVKRTGEKVFLECVQDMDHENMFWYRQDPGLGLRLIYFSYDVKMKEKGDIPEGYSVSREKKERFSLILESASTNQTSMYLCASSLPTSGRRTGELFFGEGSRLTVL.